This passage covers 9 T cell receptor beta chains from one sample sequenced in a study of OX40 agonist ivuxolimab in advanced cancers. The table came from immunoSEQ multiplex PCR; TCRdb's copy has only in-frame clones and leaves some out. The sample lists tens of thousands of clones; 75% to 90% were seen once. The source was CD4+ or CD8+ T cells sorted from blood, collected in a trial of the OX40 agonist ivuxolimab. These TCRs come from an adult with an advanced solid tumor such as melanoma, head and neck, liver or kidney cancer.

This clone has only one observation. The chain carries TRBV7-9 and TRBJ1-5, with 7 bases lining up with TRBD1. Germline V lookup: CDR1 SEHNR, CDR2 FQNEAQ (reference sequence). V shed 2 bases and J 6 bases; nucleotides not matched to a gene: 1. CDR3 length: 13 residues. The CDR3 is CASSLQGVQPQHF. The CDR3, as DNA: TGTGCCAGCAGCTTACAGGGGGTTCAGCCCCAGCATTTT.

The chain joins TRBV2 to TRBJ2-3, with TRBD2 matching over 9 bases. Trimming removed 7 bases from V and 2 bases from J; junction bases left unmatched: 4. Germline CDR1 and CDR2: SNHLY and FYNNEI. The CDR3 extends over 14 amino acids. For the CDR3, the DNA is TGTGCCAGCACCGCGGGGGGGTCCACAGATACGCAGTATTTT. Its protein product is CASTAGGSTDTQYF.

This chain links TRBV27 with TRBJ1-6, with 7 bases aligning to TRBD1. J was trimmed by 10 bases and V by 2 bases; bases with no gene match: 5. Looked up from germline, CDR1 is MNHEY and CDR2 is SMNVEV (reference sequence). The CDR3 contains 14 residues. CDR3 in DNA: TGTGCCAGCAGTTTAGGACAGGAATGGTCACCCCTCCACTTT. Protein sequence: CASSLGQEWSPLHF.

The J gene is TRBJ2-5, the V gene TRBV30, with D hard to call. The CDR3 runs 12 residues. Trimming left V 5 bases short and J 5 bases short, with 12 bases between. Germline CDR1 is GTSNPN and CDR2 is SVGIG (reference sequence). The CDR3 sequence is CAWSPMAETQYF. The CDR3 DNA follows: TGTGCCTGGTCCCCCATGGCTGAGACCCAGTACTTC. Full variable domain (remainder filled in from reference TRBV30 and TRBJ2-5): SQTIHQWPATLVQPVGSPLSLECTVEGTSNPNLYWYRQAAGRGLQLLFYSVGIGQISSEVPQNLSASRPQDRQFILSSKKLLLSDSGFYLCAWSPMAETQYFGPGTRLLVL.

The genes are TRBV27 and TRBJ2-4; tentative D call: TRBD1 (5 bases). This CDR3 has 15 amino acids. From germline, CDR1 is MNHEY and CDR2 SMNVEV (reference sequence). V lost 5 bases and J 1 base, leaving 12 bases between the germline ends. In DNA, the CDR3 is TGTGCCAGCAGTCTGAAGGGGCGGGCCAAAAACATTCAGTACTTC. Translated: CASSLKGRAKNIQYF.

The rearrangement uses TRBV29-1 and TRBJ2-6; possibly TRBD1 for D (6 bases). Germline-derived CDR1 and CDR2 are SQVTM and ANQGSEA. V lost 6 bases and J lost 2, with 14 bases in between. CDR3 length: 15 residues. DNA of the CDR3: TGCAGCGTCCGGGATGAGGGGGCTGGGGCCAACGTCCTGACTTTC. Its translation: CSVRDEGAGANVLTF. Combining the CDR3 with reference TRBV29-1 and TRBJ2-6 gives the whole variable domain SAVISQKPSRDICQRGTSLTIQCQVDSQVTMMFWYRQQPGQSLTLIATANQGSEATYESGFVIDKFPISRPNLTFSTLTVSNMSPEDSSIYLCSVRDEGAGANVLTFGAGSRLTVL.

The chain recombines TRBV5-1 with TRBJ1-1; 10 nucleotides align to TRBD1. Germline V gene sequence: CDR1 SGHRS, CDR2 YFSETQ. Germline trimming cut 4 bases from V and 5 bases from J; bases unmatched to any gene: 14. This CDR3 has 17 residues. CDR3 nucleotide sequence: TGCGCCAGCAGCACAACGACAGGGGGCAGATCGGGTACTGAAGCTTTCTTT. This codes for CASSTTTGGRSGTEAFF.

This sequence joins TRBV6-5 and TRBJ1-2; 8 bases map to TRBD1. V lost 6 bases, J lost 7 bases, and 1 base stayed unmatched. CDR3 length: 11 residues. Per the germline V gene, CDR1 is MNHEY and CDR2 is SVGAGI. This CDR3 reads CASRGTGGYTF. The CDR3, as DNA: TGTGCCAGCAGGGGGACAGGTGGCTACACCTTC.

The DNA for the CDR3 is TGTGCCAGCCGGCGAGGGGGGACCGTAAACACCATATATTTT. Residues: CASRRGGTVNTIYF. The rearrangement uses TRBV2 and TRBJ1-3, with a tentative D call TRBD1 (6 bases). V lost 8 bases to trimming and J lost 6 bases, with 17 bases between them. The germline CDR1 and CDR2 sequences are SNHLY and FYNNEI. The CDR3 covers 14 residues.